These T cell receptor beta chains were read from a single sample in a study of vaccination effects on CD4 cells after COVID-19. Their antigens remain unidentified. Sequencing used immunoSEQ multiplex PCR; TCRdb keeps in-frame clones, though not all of them. This table has tens of thousands of clones, 76% appearing once. The material sequenced was CD4+ T cells from PBMCs cultured with HCoV-NL63 spike peptides, taken before COVID-19 vaccination. The origin of the receptors is a human donor who received a COVID-19 vaccine. CDR3s leave out the opening cysteine and the closing phenylalanine or tryptophan. Expanded clones are given a class, and other clones once, few, many or no size at all.

clone_size v_call cdr3_aa
. TRBV6-2/TRBV6-3 ASSRSGPEQF
. TRBV5-1 ASSSLTGASGELF
. TRBV7-6 ASSPGTGGAGETQY
. TRBV24-1 ATSDLYTNQPQH
. TRBV5-4 ASSLGGQGALPYGYT
. TRBV6-1 ASSEGSPYNSPLH
. TRBV5-6 ASSPGQSYGYT
few TRBV28 ASRPRQATNSPLH
. TRBV2 ASQKEGQPLNEQF
. TRBV7-2 ASSLGGGTYNEQF
. TRBV5-1 ASSLTVGNTEAF
. TRBV5-1 ASSSAGQANYGYT
. TRBV19 ASTGSGGNQPQH
. TRBV28 ASSRLFQGTEAF
. TRBV18 ASSPPDRGKNEQF
. TRBV27 ASRPGVGLNEQF
. TRBV5-1 ASSHGTSGGAEQF
. TRBV3-1/TRBV3-2 ASSRGQGAANEQF
. TRBV5-1 ASSLMGTSGGADTQY
once TRBV2 ASTDRRPELAKNIQY
. TRBV5-1 ASSLVSGARYNEQF
. TRBV27 ASSLTTFPEKLF
. TRBV19 ASSTGSRTDTQY
. TRBV3-1/TRBV3-2 ASSPPGLSSTNEKLF
. TRBV5-5 ASSLVPGAGDTQY
. TRBV3-1/TRBV3-2 ASSSDRASSPLH
. TRBV5-6 ASSLLGGETQY
. TRBV6-5 ASSSTVEQF
. TRBV6-6 ASSSPGGKNQPQH
. TRBV5-4 ASSLAGSQETQY
. TRBV7-9 ASSLIGAGSGNTIY
. TRBV2 ASSEALAVNVLT
. TRBV18 ASSPEGNYGYT
. TRBV19 ASSTREASSYNEQF
few TRBV19 ASSFQANYGYT
few TRBV27 ASSSTGTGSYTQY
. TRBV2 ASSEGGNTIY
few TRBV20-1 SASRASGTGELF
. TRBV5-1 ASSTMGQSQETQY
. TRBV6-1 ASSVKPGGDPKNIQY
few TRBV2 ASSRGEGDRNSPLH
. TRBV24-1 ATSASGGIYTQY
. TRBV19 ASSMGGPGNTIY
. TRBV5-1 ASSLNRAGQETQY
. TRBV27 ASSVDRDTEAF
. TRBV3-1/TRBV3-2 ASSHQGSNQPQH
. TRBV20-1 SARTQNEQF
once TRBV4-2 ASSQTRETQY
few TRBV6-2/TRBV6-3 ASSYLGQGSSPLH
. TRBV7-7 ASSGGAGQGGELF